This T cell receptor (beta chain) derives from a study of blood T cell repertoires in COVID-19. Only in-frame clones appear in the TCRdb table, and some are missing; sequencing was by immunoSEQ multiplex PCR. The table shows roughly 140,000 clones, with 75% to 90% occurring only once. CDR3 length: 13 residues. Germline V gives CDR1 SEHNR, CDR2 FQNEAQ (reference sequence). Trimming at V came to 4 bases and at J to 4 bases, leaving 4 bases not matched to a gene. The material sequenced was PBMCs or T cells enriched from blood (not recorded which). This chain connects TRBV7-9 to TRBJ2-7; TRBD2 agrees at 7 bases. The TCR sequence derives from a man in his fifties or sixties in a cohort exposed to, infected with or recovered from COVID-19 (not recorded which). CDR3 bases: TGTGCCAGCAGCTCCGGCGGGGGATACGAGCAGTACTTC. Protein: CASSSGGGYEQYF.